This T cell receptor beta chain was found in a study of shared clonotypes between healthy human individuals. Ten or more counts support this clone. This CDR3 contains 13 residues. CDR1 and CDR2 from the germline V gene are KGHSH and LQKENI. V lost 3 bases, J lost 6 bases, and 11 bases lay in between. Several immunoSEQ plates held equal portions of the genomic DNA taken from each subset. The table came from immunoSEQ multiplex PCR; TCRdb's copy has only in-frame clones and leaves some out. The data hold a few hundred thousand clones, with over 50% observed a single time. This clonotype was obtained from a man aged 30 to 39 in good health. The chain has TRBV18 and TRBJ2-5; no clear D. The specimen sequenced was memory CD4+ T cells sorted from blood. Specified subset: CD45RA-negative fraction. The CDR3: CASSPAGEKTQYF. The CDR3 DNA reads TGTGCCAGCTCACCCGCAGGTGAGAAGACCCAGTACTTC.